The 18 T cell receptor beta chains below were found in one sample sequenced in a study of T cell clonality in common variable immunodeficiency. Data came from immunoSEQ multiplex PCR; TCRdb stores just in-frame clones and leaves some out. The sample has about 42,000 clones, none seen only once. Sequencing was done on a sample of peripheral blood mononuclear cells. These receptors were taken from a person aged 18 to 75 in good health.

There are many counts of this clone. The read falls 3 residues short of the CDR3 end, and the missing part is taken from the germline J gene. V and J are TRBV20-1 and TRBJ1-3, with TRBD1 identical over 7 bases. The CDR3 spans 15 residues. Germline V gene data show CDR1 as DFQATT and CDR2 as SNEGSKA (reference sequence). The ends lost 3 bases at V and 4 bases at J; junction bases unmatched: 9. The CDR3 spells CSASITGDGGNTIYF. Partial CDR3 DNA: TGCAGTGCTAGTATAACAGGGGACGGAGGAAACACC.

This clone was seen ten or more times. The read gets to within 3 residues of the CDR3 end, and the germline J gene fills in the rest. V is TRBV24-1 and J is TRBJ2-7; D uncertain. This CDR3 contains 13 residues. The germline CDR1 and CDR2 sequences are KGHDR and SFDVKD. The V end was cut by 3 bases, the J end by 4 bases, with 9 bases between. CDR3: CATSDPQAYEQYF. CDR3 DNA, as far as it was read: TGTGCCACCAGTGATCCTCAGGCTTACGAG.

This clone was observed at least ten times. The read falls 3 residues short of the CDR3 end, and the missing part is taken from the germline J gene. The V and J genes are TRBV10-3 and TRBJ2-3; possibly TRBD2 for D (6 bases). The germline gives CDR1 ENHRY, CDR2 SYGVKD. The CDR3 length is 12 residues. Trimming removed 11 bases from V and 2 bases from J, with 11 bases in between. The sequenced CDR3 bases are TGTGCCGTAGGGACTCTCACAGATACG. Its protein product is CAVGTLTDT. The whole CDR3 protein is CAVGTLTDTQYF.

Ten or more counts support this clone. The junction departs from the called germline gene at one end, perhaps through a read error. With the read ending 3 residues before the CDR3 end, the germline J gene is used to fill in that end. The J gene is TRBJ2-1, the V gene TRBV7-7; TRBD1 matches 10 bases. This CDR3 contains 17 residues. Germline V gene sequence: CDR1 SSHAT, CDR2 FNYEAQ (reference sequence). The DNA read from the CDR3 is TGTGCTAGCAGCCATCAACCGGGACAGGGGAGAGGGAATGAG. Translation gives CASSHQPGQGRGNE. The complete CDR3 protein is CASSHQPGQGRGNEQFF.

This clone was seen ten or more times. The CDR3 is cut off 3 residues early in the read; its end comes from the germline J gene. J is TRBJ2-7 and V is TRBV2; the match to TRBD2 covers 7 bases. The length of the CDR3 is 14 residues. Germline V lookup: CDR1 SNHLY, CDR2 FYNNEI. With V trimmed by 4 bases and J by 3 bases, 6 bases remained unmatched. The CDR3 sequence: CASSAPTSYYEQYF. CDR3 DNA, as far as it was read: TGTGCCAGCAGTGCGCCGACTAGCTACTACGAG. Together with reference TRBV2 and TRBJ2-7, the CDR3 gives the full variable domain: EPEVTQTPSHQVTQMGQEVILRCVPISNHLYFYWYRQILGQKVEFLVSFYNNEISEKSEIFDDQFSVERPDGSNFTLKIRSTKLEDSAMYFCASSAPTSYYEQYFGPGTRLTVT.

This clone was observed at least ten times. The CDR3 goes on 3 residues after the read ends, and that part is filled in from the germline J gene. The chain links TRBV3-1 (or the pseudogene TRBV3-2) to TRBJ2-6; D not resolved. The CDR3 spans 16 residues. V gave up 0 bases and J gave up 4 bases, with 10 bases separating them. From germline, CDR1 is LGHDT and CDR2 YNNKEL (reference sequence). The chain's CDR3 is CASSQDEGWGANVLTF. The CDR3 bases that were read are TGTGCCAGCAGCCAAGATGAAGGGTGGGGGGCCAACGTC.

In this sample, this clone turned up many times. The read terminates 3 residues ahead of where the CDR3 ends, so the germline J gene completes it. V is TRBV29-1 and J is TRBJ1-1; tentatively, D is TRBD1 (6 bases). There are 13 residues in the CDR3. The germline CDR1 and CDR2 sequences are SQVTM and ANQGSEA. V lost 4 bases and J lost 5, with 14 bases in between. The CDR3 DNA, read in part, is TGCAGCGTTGGGTGGGGAGGGGGAACTGAA. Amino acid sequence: CSVGWGGGTE. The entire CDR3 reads CSVGWGGGTEAFF.

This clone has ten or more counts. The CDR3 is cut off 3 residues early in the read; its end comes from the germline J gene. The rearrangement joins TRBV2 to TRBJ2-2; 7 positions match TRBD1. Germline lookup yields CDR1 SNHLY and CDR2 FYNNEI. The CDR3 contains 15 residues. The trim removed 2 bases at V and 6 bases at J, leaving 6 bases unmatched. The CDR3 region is CASSEQRQGSGELFF. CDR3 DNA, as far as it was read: TGTGCCAGCAGTGAACAGCGACAGGGTTCCGGGGAG.

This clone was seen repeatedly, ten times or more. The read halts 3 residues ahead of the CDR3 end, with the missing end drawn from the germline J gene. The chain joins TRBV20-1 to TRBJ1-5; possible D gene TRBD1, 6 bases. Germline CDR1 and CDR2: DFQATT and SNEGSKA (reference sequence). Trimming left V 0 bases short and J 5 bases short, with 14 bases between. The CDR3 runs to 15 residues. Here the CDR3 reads CSARDGTNGYQPQHF. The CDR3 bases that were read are TGCAGTGCTAGAGATGGGACAAATGGCTATCAGCCC.

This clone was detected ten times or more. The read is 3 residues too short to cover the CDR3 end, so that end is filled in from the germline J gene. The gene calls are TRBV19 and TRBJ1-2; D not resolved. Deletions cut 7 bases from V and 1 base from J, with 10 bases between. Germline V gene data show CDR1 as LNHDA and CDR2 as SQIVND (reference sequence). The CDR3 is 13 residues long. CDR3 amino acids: CASKEGVNYGYTF. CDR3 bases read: TGTGCCAGTAAGGAGGGTGTTAACTATGGC.

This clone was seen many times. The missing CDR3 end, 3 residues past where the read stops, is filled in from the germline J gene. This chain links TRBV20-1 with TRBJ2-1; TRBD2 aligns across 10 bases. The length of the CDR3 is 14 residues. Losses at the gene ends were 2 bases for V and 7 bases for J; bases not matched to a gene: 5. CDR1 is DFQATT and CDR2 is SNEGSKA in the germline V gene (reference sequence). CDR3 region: CSARSGGGLNEQFF. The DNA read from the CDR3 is TGCAGTGCTAGAAGCGGGGGGGGATTGAATGAG.

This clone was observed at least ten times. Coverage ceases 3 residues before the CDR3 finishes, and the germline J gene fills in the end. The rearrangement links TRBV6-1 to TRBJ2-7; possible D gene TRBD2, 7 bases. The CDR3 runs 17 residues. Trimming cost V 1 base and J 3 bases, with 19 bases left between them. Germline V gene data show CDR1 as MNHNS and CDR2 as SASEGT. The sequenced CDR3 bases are TGTGCCAGCAGTGAAGTATTAGGGGGGGAGCCCTACTACGAG. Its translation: CASSEVLGGEPYYE. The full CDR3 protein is CASSEVLGGEPYYEQYF.

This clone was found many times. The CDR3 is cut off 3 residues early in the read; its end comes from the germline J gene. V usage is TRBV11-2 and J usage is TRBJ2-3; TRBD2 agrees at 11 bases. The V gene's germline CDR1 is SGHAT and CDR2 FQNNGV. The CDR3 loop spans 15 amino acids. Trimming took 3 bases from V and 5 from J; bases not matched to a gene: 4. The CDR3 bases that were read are TGTGCCAGCAGCTTTACTAGCGGGAGTAAAGATACG. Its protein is CASSFTSGSKDT. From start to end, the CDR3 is CASSFTSGSKDTQYF.

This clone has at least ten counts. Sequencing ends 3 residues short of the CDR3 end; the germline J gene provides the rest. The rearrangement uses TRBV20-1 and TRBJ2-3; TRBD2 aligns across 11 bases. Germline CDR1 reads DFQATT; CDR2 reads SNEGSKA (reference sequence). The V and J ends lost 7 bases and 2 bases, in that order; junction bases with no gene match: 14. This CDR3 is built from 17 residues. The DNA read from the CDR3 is TGCAGTGTGAAAAATTCTATAGCGGGAGGGGCCACAGATACG. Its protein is CSVKNSIAGGATDT. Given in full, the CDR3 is CSVKNSIAGGATDTQYF.

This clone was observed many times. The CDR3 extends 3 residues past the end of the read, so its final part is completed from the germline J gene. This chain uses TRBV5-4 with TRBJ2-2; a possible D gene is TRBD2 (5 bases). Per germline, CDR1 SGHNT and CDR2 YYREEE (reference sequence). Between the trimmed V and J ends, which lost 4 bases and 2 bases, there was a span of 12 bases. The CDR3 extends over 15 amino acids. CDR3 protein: CASSNLAFNTGELFF. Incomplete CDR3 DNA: TGTGCCAGCAGCAATCTAGCTTTTAACACCGGGGAG.

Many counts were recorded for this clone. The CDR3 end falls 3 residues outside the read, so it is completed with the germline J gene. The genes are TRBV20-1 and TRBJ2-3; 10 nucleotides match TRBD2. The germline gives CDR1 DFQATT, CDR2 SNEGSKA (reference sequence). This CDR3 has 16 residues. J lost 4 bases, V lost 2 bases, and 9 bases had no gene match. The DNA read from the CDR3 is TGCAGTGCTAGACCTCTAGCGGGAGTCCCCTCAGATACG. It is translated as CSARPLAGVPSDT. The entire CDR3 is CSARPLAGVPSDTQYF.

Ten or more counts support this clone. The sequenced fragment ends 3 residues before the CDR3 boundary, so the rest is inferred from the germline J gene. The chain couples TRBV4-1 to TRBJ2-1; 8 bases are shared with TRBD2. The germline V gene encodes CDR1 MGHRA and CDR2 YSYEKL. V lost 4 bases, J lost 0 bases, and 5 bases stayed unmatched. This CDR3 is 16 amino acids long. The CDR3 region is CASSLAGRHSYNEQFF. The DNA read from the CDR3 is TGCGCCAGCAGCCTAGCGGGGCGACACTCCTACAATGAG.

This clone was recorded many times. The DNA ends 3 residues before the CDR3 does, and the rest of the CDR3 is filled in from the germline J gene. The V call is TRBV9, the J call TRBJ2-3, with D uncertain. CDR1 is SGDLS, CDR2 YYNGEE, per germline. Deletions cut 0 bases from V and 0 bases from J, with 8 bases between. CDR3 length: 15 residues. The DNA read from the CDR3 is TGTGCCAGCAGCGTAGGCGGATCTAGCACAGATACG. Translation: CASSVGGSSTDT. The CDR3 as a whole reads CASSVGGSSTDTQYF.